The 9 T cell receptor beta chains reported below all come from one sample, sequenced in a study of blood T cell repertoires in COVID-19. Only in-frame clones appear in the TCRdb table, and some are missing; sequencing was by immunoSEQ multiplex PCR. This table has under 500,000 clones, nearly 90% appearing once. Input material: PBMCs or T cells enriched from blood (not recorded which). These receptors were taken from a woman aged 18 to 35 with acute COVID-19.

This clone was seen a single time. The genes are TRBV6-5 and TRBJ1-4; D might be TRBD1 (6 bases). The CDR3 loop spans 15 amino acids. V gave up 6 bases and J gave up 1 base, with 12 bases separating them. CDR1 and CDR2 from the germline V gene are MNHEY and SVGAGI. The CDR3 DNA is TGTGCCAGCAGATGGGACATGAAAACTAATGAAAAACTGTTTTTT. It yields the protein CASRWDMKTNEKLFF.

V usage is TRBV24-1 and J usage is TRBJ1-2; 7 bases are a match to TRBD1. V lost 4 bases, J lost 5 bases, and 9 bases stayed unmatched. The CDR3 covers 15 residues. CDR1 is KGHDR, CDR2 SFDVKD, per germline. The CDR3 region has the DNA TGTGCCACCAGTGAAAGAGGAGGGGGCAGGTATGGCTACACCTTC. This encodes CATSERGGGRYGYTF.

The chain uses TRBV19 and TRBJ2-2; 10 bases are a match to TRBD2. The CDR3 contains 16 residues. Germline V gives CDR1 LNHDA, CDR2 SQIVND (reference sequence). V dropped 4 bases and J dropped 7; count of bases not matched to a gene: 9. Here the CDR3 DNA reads TGTGCCAGTAGTACGCAGAGCGGGAGGGAGCACGGGGAGCTGTTTTTT. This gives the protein CASSTQSGREHGELFF.

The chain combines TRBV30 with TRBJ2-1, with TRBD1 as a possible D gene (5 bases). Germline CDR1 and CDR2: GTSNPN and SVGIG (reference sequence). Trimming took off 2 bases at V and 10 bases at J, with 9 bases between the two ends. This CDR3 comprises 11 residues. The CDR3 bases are TGTGCCTGGAGTCAGGGCCTAGAGCAGTTCTTC. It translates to CAWSQGLEQFF.

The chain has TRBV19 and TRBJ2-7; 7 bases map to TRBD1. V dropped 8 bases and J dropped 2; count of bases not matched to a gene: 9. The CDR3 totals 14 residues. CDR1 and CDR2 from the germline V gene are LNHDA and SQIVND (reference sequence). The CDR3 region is CASAKQGIAYEQYF. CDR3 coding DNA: TGTGCCAGTGCCAAACAGGGGATAGCCTACGAGCAGTACTTC. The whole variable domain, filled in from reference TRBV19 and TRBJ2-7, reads DGGITQSPKYLFRKEGQNVTLSCEQNLNHDAMYWYRQDPGQGLRLIYYSQIVNDFQKGDIAEGYSVSREKKESFPLTVTSAQKNPTAFYLCASAKQGIAYEQYFGPGTRLTVT.

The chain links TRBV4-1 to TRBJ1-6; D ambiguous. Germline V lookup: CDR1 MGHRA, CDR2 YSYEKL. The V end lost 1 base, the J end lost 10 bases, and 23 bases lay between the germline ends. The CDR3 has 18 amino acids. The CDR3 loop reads CASSQVGWQAGVESPLHF. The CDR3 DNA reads TGCGCCAGCAGCCAAGTCGGGTGGCAGGCGGGAGTTGAGTCACCCCTCCACTTT.

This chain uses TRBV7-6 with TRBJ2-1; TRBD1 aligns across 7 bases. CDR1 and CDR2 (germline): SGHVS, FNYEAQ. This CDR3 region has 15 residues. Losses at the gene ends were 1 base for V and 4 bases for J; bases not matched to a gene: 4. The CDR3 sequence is CASSLDGTVYNEQFF. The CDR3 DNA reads TGTGCCAGCAGCTTAGACGGGACAGTTTACAATGAGCAGTTCTTC.

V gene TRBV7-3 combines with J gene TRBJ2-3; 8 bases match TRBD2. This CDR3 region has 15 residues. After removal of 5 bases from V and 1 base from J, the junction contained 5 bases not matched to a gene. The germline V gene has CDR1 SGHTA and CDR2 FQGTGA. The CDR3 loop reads CASSVNSGGTDTQYF. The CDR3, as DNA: TGTGCCAGCAGCGTAAATAGCGGGGGCACAGATACGCAGTATTTT.

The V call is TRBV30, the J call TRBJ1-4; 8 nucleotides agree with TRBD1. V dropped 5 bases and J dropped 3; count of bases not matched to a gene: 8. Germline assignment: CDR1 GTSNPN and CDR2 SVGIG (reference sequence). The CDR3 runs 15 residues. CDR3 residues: CAWGTGSSSNEKLFF. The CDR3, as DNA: TGTGCCTGGGGGACAGGCTCCTCTTCTAATGAAAAACTGTTTTTT.